Presented here are 22 T cell receptor beta chains from one specimen sequenced in a study of OX40 agonist ivuxolimab in advanced cancers. Profiling relied on immunoSEQ multiplex PCR, and the TCRdb table lists in-frame clones only, not all of them. The table shows 100,000 or so clones, with around 86% occurring only once. The source material was CD4+ or CD8+ T cells sorted from blood, sampled in a trial of the OX40 agonist ivuxolimab. The source of these receptors is an adult with an advanced solid tumor such as melanoma, head and neck, liver or kidney cancer.

The chain couples TRBV6-5 to TRBJ2-1; D ambiguous. The CDR3 contains 16 residues. The germline V gene has CDR1 MNHEY and CDR2 SVGAGI. The V end lost 2 bases, the J end lost 0 bases, and 11 bases lay between the germline ends. The CDR3 DNA sequence: TGTGCCAGCAGTTACAGGCGCCCGAGCTCCTACAATGAGCAGTTCTTC. Residues: CASSYRRPSSYNEQFF.

The chain recombines TRBV5-1 with TRBJ2-7; TRBD2 aligns across 9 bases. The CDR3 totals 15 residues. CDR1 SGHRS and CDR2 YFSETQ come from the germline V gene. Germline trimming cut 1 base from V and 6 bases from J; bases unmatched to any gene: 8. The CDR3: CASSLLAGVTSEQYF. The CDR3 DNA sequence: TGCGCCAGCAGCTTGTTAGCGGGAGTAACCTCCGAGCAGTACTTC.

This clone was counted a few times. This rearrangement joins TRBV27 to TRBJ2-7; 10 nucleotides match TRBD1. This CDR3 contains 14 residues. The ends lost 6 bases at V and 3 bases at J; junction bases unmatched: 5. Germline assignment: CDR1 MNHEY and CDR2 SMNVEV (reference sequence). The CDR3 region has the DNA TGTGCCAGCAGGACCCGGACAGGGGGCTACGAGCAGTACTTC. Amino acids: CASRTRTGGYEQYF.

The rearrangement uses TRBV5-4 and TRBJ1-4; 8 bases agree with TRBD1. There are 16 residues in the CDR3. The V gene end was trimmed by 0 bases and the J gene end by 8 bases; junction bases not matched to a gene: 9. CDR1 is SGHNT, CDR2 YYREEE, per germline (reference sequence). In DNA form, the CDR3 reads TGTGCCAGCAGCTTGGTGGGCCAGGGGGCTGACGAAAAACTGTTTTTT. Protein sequence: CASSLVGQGADEKLFF.

The chain links TRBV28 to TRBJ1-1; D ambiguous. The germline gives CDR1 MDHEN, CDR2 SYDVKM. The CDR3 contains 15 residues. V dropped 3 bases and J dropped 2 bases, with 13 bases sitting between them. The CDR3: CASSLSLRANTEAFF. The CDR3 DNA is TGTGCCAGCAGTTTGTCGTTAAGGGCCAACACTGAAGCTTTCTTT.

The CDR3 coding sequence is TGTGCCAGCAGACTACTAGACTCCTACAATGAGCAGTTCTTC. Translated: CASRLLDSYNEQFF. The rearrangement uses TRBV7-9 and TRBJ2-1, with D tentatively TRBD2 (5 bases). CDR1 is SEHNR and CDR2 is FQNEAQ in the germline V gene (reference sequence). V shed 6 bases and J shed 0 bases, with 9 bases lying between them. The CDR3 covers 14 residues.

V usage is TRBV6-5 and J usage is TRBJ1-1; 9 nucleotides agree with TRBD1. The germline gives CDR1 MNHEY, CDR2 SVGAGI. The J segment lost 2 bases and the V segment lost 7 bases, leaving 5 bases of the junction unmatched. The CDR3 has 14 amino acids. CDR3 sequence (DNA): TGTGCCAGCACCGCGGGACAGGGAAACACTGAAGCTTTCTTT. Translation gives CASTAGQGNTEAFF.

The genes are TRBV7-9 and TRBJ2-5; D possibly corresponds to TRBD1 (5 bases). Germline values: CDR1 SEHNR, CDR2 FQNEAQ (reference sequence). CDR3 length equals 14 residues. The V and J ends lost 4 bases and 5 bases respectively, with 14 bases between them. CDR3 protein: CASSSTKGLETQYF. CDR3 DNA sequence: TGTGCCAGCAGCTCCACGAAGGGGTTGGAGACCCAGTACTTC.

The chain links TRBV14 to TRBJ2-7, with D uncertain. Germline V gene data show CDR1 as SGHDN and CDR2 as FVKESK. Trimming removed 4 bases at V and 1 base at J, with 11 bases between. This CDR3 is 14 amino acids long. The CDR3 sequence is CASSPRSYSYEQYF. The CDR3 region has the DNA TGTGCCAGCAGCCCACGGAGCTATTCCTACGAGCAGTACTTC.

Here the CDR3 DNA reads TGTGCCAGTAGTATCGGCTACCAAGAGACCCAGTACTTC. This encodes CASSIGYQETQYF. The chain recombines TRBV19 with TRBJ2-5; D remains unclear. V gave up 3 bases and J gave up 0 bases, with 5 bases separating them. CDR3 length: 13 residues. Germline-derived CDR1 and CDR2 are LNHDA and SQIVND (reference sequence).

This clone was recorded once. V and J are TRBV19 and TRBJ1-6, with TRBD1 as a possible D gene (5 bases). The CDR3 is made up of 14 amino acids. Trimming took 7 bases from V and 8 from J, leaving 15 bases between them. Germline V CDR1 and CDR2: LNHDA, SQIVND (reference sequence). CDR3 nucleotides: TGTGCCAGTACCCCTACAAGAGGGGATTCACCCCTCCACTTT. Protein: CASTPTRGDSPLHF.

The CDR3 DNA follows: TGTGCCTGGATGGGGACTAGCGTTACCGGGGAGCTGTTTTTT. This codes for CAWMGTSVTGELFF. The rearrangement uses TRBV30 and TRBJ2-2; 10 nucleotides line up with TRBD2. Per germline, CDR1 GTSNPN and CDR2 SVGIG (reference sequence). V was pared by 4 bases and J by 5 bases, with 4 bases of the junction left unmatched. This CDR3 spans 14 amino acids.

This chain links TRBV5-4 with TRBJ2-3, with 11 bases lining up with TRBD2. The CDR3 is 17 amino acids. The trim removed 2 bases at V and 1 base at J, leaving 6 bases unmatched. Germline V CDR1 and CDR2: SGHNT, YYREEE (reference sequence). The CDR3 DNA sequence: TGTGCCAGCAGCTTTAGCGGGAGGGCCCTTGGCACAGATACGCAGTATTTT. It is translated as CASSFSGRALGTDTQYF.

The chain combines TRBV19 with TRBJ2-7; 9 bases fit TRBD1. The ends lost 7 bases at V and 6 bases at J; junction bases unmatched: 13. The CDR3 is 15 amino acids. The germline V gene encodes CDR1 LNHDA and CDR2 SQIVND (reference sequence). CDR3 in amino acids: CASMGLGQGPGEQYF. DNA for the CDR3: TGTGCCAGTATGGGATTGGGACAGGGCCCTGGCGAGCAGTACTTC.

This clone occurred a few times. This chain links TRBV5-4 with TRBJ2-7; 8 bases agree with TRBD2. The length of the CDR3 is 15 residues. From germline, CDR1 is SGHNT and CDR2 YYREEE (reference sequence). V lost 3 bases to trimming and J lost 6 bases; unmatched junction nucleotides: 11. CDR3 sequence (DNA): TGTGCCAGCAGCTCGGCCTCCGGGACTAGGAGCGAGCAGTACTTC. It specifies CASSSASGTRSEQYF.

The chain is built from TRBV5-5 and TRBJ2-5; 11 nucleotides agree with TRBD2. Germline trimming cut 3 bases from V and 5 bases from J; bases unmatched to any gene: 9. Germline loops: CDR1 SGHKS, CDR2 YYEKEE (reference sequence). This CDR3 is 16 amino acids long. CDR3 protein: CASSYLVAGGPETQYF. The DNA for the CDR3 is TGTGCCAGCAGCTACTTAGTAGCGGGAGGGCCGGAGACCCAGTACTTC.

V usage is TRBV30 and J usage is TRBJ2-4; weak D call: TRBD2 (6 bases). The CDR3 totals 13 residues. V lost 0 bases, J lost 6 bases, and 9 bases lay in between. Germline V CDR1 and CDR2: GTSNPN, SVGIG (reference sequence). The CDR3 loop reads CAWSVNGRNIQYF. As DNA, the CDR3 is TGTGCCTGGAGTGTGAACGGGAGAAACATTCAGTACTTC.

The chain employs TRBV14 and TRBJ2-5; TRBD2 aligns across 9 bases. J gave up 7 bases and V 0 bases, and 12 bases lay outside the gene matches. Germline assignment: CDR1 SGHDN and CDR2 FVKESK. The CDR3 totals 17 residues. CDR3 in amino acids: CASSQEPTSGPSGTQYF. As DNA, the CDR3 is TGTGCCAGCAGCCAAGAACCGACTAGCGGACCCTCGGGGACCCAGTACTTC.

The CDR3 sequence: CASSEVRNRGKLFF. The CDR3 DNA follows: TGTGCCAGCAGTGAAGTCAGGAACCGTGGGAAACTGTTTTTT. The chain combines TRBV6-1 with TRBJ1-4; D is ambiguous. Germline CDR1 reads MNHNS; CDR2 reads SASEGT. The germline V and J ends were trimmed by 1 base and 11 bases, with 14 bases remaining between them. There are 14 residues in the CDR3.

The rearrangement links TRBV29-1 to TRBJ2-3; no clear D gene. The CDR3 runs 13 residues. V was cut by 7 bases and J by 2 bases, with 13 bases left in between. The germline V gene has CDR1 SQVTM and CDR2 ANQGSEA. The CDR3 DNA reads as TGCAGCGCCACCGTTATTCACACAGATACGCAGTATTTT. Its translation is CSATVIHTDTQYF.

The rearrangement uses TRBV15 and TRBJ2-7, with 8 nucleotides matching TRBD2. The junction had 6 bases not matched to a gene; V was cut back by 0 bases and J by 5 bases. The CDR3 runs 15 residues. CDR1 and CDR2 (germline): LNHNV, YYDKDF (reference sequence). CDR3 in DNA: TGTGCCACCAGCAGAGAGTCCGGTAGCGGGAACGAGCAGTACTTC. Translation gives CATSRESGSGNEQYF.

The rearrangement links TRBV6-4 to TRBJ2-1; TRBD2 might be the D (6 bases). Germline CDR1 and CDR2: MRHNA and SNTAGT. The germline V and J ends were trimmed by 10 bases and 12 bases, with 25 bases remaining between them. CDR3 length: 14 residues. CDR3 sequence: CAILPGLHNEVQFF. The CDR3 region has the DNA TGTGCCATACTACCGGGACTCCACAATGAGGTGCAGTTCTTC.